Reported below is one T cell receptor (beta chain). The V gene lost 5 bases and the J gene lost 2 bases, with 4 bases spanning the gap. Looked up from germline, CDR1 is SEHNR and CDR2 is FQNEAQ (reference sequence). The CDR3 loop spans 11 amino acids. The table came from immunoSEQ multiplex PCR; TCRdb's copy has only in-frame clones and leaves some out. The data hold 220,000 or so clones, with about four fifths observed a single time. This record belongs to a study of blood T cell repertoires in COVID-19. This chain links TRBV7-9 with TRBJ2-7; no reliable D call. Specimen: PBMCs or T cells enriched from blood (not recorded which). The sequence was obtained from a woman aged 40 to 50 who had recovered from COVID-19. CDR3 residues: CASSPAYEQYF. Here the CDR3 DNA reads TGTGCCAGCAGCCCCGCCTACGAGCAGTACTTC.